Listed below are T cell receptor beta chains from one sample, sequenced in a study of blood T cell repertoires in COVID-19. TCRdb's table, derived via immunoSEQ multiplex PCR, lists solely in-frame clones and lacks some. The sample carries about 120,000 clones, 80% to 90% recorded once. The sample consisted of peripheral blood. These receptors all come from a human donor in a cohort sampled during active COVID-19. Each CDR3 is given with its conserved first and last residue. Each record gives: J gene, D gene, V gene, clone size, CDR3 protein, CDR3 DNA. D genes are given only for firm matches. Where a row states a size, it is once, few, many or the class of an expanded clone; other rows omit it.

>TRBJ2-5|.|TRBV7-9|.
CASSPNLQYF
TGTGCCAGCAGCCCCAACCTACAGTACTTC
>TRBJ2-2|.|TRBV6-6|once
CASSERGSGELFF
TGTGCCAGCAGCGAACGAGGGTCCGGGGAGCTGTTTTTT
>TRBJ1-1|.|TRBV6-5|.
CASRGGFTEAFF
TGTGCCAGCAGGGGGGGGTTTACTGAAGCTTTCTTT
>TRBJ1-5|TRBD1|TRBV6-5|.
CATLDRVGNQPQHF
TGTGCCACCCTTGACAGGGTCGGCAATCAGCCCCAGCATTTT
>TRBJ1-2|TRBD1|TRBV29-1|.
CSVVTGTGDGYTF
TGCAGCGTTGTCACCGGGACAGGGGATGGCTACACCTTC
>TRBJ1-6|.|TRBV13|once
CASTRTKDNSPLHF
TGTGCCAGCACGAGGACAAAAGATAATTCACCCCTCCACTTT
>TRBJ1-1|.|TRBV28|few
CASRRVSQGTAEAFF
TGTGCCAGCAGACGAGTAAGCCAGGGAACGGCTGAAGCTTTCTTT
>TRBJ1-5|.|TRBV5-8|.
CASSRGPQHF
TGTGCCAGCAGCCGAGGGCCCCAGCATTTT
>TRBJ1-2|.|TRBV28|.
CASSLTGIVVGYGYTF
TGTGCCAGCAGTTTAACAGGGATAGTTGTGGGCTATGGCTACACCTTC
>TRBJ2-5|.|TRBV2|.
CASSWSTELAETQYF
TGTGCCAGCAGTTGGAGCACCGAGCTGGCAGAGACCCAGTACTTC
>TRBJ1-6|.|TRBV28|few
CASSLSGQNLLPLHF
TGTGCCAGCAGTTTGAGTGGACAGAACTTATTACCCCTCCACTTT
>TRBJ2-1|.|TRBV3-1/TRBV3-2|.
CASSPPTRGARGEQFF
TGTGCCAGCAGCCCTCCCACACGGGGGGCCCGGGGTGAGCAGTTCTTC
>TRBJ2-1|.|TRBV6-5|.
CASSFFTRGEQFF
TGTGCCAGCAGCTTTTTTACCCGGGGTGAGCAGTTCTTC